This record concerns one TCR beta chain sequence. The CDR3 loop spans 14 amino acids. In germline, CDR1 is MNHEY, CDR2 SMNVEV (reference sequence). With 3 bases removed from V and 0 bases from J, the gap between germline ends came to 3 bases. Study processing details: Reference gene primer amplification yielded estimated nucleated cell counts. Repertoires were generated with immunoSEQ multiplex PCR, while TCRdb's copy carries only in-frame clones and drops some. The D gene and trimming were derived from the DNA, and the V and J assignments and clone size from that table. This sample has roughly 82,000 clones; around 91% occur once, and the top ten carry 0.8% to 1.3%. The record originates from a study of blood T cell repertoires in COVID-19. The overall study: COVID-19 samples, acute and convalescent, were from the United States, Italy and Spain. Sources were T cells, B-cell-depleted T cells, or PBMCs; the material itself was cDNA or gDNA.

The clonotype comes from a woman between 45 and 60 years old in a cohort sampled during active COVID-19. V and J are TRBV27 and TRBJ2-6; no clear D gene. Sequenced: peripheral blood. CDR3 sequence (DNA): TGTGCCAGCAGTTTCCACTCTGGGGCCAACGTCCTGACTTTC. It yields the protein CASSFHSGANVLTF.